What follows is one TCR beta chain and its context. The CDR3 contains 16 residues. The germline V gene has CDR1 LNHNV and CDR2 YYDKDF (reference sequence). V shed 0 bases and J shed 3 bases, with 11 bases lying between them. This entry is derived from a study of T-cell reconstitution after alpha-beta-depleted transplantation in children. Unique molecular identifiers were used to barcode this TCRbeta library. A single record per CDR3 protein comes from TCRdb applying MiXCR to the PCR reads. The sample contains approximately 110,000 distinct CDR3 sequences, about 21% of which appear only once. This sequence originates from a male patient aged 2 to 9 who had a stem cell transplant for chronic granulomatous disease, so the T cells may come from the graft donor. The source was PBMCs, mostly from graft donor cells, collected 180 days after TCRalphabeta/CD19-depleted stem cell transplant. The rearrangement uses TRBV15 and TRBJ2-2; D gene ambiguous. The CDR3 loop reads CATSRDWTRDTGELFF. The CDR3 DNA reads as TGTGCCACCAGCAGAGATTGGACCCGAGACACCGGGGAGCTGTTTTTT.